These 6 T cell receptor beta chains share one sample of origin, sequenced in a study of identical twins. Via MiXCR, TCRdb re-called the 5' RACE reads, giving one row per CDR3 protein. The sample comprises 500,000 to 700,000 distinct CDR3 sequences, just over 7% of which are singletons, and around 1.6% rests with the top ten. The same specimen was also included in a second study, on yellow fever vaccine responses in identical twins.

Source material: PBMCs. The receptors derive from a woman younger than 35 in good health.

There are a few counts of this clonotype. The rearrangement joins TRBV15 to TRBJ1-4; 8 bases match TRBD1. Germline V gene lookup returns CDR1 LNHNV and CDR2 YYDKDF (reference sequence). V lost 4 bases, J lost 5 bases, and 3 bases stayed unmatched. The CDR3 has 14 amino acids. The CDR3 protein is CATSKGQGNEKLFF. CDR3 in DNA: TGTGCCACCAGCAAAGGACAGGGAAATGAAAAACTGTTTTTT. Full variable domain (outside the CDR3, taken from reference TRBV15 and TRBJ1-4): DAMVIQNPRYQVTQFGKPVTLSCSQTLNHNVMYWYQQKSSQAPKLLFHYYDKDFNNEADTPDNFQSRRPNTSFCFLDIRSPGLGDTAMYLCATSKGQGNEKLFFGSGTQLSVL.

The CDR3 protein is CASSTEWGEETQYF. The CDR3 DNA is TGTGCCAGCAGCACCGAGTGGGGGGAGGAGACCCAGTACTTC. The chain combines TRBV7-8 with TRBJ2-5, with a tentative D call TRBD2 (6 bases). Per germline, CDR1 SGHVS and CDR2 FQNEAQ. V lost 5 bases, J lost 5 bases, and 15 bases lay in between. The CDR3 extends over 14 amino acids.

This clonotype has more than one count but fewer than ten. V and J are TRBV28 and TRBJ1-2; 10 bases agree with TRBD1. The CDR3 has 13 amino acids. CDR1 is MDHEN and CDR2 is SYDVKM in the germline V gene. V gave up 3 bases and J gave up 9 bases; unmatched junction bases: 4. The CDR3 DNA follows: TGTGCCAGCAGTTTGTGGGGACAGGGGAGCTACACCTTC. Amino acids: CASSLWGQGSYTF.

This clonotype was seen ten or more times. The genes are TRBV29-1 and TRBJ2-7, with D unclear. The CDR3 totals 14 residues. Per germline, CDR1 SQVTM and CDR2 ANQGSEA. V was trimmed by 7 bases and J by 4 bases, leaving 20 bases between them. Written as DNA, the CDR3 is TGCAGCGACCGCAAGGACCAAGACTCATACGAGCAGTACGTC. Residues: CSDRKDQDSYEQYV.

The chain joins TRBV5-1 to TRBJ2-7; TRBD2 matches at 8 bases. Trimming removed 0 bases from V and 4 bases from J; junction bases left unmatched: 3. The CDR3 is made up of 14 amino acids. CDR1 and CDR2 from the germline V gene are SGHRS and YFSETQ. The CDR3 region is CASSLGSGKYEQYF. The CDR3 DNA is TGCGCCAGCAGCTTGGGTAGCGGGAAGTACGAGCAGTACTTC. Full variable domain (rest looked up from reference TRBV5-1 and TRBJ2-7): KAGVTQTPRYLIKTRGQQVTLSCSPISGHRSVSWYQQTPGQGLQFLFEYFSETQRNKGNFPGRFSGRQFSNSRSEMNVSTLELGDSALYLCASSLGSGKYEQYFGPGTRLTVT.

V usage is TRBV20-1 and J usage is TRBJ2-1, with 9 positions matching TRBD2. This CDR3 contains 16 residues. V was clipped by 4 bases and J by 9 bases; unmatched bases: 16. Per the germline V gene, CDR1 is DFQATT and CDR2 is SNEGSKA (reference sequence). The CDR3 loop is CSATPPAAGGGVEQFF. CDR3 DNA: TGCAGTGCTACGCCCCCGGCAGCGGGAGGTGGAGTTGAGCAGTTCTTC.